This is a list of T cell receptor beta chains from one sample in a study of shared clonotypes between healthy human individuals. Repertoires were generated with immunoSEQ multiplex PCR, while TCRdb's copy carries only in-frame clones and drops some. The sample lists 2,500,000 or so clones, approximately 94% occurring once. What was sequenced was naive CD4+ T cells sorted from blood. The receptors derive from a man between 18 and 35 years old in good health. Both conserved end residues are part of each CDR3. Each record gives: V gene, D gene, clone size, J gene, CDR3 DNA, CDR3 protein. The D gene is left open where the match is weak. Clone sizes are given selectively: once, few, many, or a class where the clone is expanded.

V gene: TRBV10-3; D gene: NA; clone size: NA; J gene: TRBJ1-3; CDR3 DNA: TGTGCCATCACCGAACAAACACTGAGCTCTGGAAACACCATATATTTT; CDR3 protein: CAITEQTLSSGNTIYF
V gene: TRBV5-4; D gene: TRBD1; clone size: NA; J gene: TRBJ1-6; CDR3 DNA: TGTGCCAGCAGCACCAGGGGGCGAGGTAGCAATTCACCCCTCCACTTT; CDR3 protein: CASSTRGRGSNSPLHF
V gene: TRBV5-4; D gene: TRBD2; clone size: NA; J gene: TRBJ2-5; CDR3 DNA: TGTGCCAGCAGCTTGGCGGGGGTCCTTAGCGGGAGAGAGACCCAGTACTTC; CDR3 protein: CASSLAGVLSGRETQYF
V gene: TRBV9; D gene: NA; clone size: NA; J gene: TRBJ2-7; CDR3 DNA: TGTGCCAGCAACCCCGGGAACGCGAACCGCGAGCAGTACTTC; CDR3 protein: CASNPGNANREQYF
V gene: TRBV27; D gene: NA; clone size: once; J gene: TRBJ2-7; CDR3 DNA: TGTGCCAGCAGTCCCCAGGGCTACGAGCAGTACTTC; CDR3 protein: CASSPQGYEQYF
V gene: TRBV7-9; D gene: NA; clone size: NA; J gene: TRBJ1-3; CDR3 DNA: TGTGCCAGCAGCTTCTACCAAACAGCGGCCTCTGGAAACACCATATATTTT; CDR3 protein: CASSFYQTAASGNTIYF
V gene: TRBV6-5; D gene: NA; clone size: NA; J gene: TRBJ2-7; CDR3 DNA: TGTGCCAGCAGTTACTCGCATTCAGTCTACGAGCAGTACTTC; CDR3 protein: CASSYSHSVYEQYF
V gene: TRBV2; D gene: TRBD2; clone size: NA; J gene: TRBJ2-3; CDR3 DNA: TGTGCCAGCAGCGGAGCGGGGGTGGGCACAGATACGCAGTATTTT; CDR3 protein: CASSGAGVGTDTQYF
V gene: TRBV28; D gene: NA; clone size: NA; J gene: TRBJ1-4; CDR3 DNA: TGTGCCAGCAGACAGGCGGGGAATGAAAAACTGTTTTTT; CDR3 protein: CASRQAGNEKLFF
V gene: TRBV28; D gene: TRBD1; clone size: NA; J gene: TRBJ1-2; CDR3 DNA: TGTGCCAGCAGGGGACAGGGGGCTAACTATGGCTACACCTTC; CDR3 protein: CASRGQGANYGYTF
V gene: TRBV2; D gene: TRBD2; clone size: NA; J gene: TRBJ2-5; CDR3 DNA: TGTGCCAGCAGCCGGGATAGCGGGGTCCAAGAGACCCAGTACTTC; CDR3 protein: CASSRDSGVQETQYF
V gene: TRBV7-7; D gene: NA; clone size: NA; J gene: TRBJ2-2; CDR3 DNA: TGTGCTAGCAGCTTAAAAGCCGAGGGGAACACCGGGGAGCTGTTTTTT; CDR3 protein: CASSLKAEGNTGELFF
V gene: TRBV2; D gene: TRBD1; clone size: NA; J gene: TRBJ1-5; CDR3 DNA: TGTGCCAGCAGTGTTTTGGGACAGCCAAATCAGCCCCAGCATTTT; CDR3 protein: CASSVLGQPNQPQHF
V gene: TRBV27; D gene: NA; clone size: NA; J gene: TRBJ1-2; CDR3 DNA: TGTGCCAGCATTCTGCGGTGCTATGGCTACACCTTC; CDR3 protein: CASILRCYGYTF
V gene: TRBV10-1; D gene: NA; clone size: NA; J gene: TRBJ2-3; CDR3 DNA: TGCGCCAGCGGAGGGTCCACAGATACGCAGTATTTT; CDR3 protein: CASGGSTDTQYF
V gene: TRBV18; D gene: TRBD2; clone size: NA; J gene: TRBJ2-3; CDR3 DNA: TGTGCCAGCTCACCACGGACTAGCAAAAGGATCACAGATACGCAGTATTTT; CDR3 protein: CASSPRTSKRITDTQYF
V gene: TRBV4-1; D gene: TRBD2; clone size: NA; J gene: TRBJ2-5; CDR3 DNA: TGCGCCAGCAGCCAAGATTGGCCCGGACTAGCGGTAATAGAGACCCAGTACTTC; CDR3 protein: CASSQDWPGLAVIETQYF
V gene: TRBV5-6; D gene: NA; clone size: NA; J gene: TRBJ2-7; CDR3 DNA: TGTGCCAGCAGTTCTCCGGGATCTAGCCCCTACGAGCAGTACTTC; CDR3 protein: CASSSPGSSPYEQYF
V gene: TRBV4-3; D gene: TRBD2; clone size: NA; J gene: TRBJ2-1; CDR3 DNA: TGCGCCAGCAGCCAAGAAATCCTCGGGGGGGCGGGAGCCCGCAATGAGCAGTTCTTC; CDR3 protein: CASSQEILGGAGARNEQFF
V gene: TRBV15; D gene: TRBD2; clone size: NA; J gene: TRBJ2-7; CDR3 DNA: TGTGCCACCAGCTGGGGCGGGGGGGGCTCCTACGAGCAGTACTTC; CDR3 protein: CATSWGGGGSYEQYF
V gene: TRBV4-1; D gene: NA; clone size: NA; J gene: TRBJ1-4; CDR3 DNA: TGCGCCAGCAGCCCGCTAGCGCAGGGACGGAATGAAAAACTGTTTTTT; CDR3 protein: CASSPLAQGRNEKLFF
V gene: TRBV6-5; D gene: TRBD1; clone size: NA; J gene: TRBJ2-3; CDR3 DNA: TGTGCCAGCAGTCCCGGGACAGGGCTGCTCCATACGCAGTATTTT; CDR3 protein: CASSPGTGLLHTQYF
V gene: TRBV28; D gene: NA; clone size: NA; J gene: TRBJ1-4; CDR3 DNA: TGTGCCAGCAGTTCCAGGGGTTTAGAAGAAAAACTGTTTTTT; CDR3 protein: CASSSRGLEEKLFF
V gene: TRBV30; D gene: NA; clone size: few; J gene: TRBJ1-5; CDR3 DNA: TGTGCCTGGAGTGTTCTCGGGACCGGCAATCAGCCCCAGCATTTT; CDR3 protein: CAWSVLGTGNQPQHF